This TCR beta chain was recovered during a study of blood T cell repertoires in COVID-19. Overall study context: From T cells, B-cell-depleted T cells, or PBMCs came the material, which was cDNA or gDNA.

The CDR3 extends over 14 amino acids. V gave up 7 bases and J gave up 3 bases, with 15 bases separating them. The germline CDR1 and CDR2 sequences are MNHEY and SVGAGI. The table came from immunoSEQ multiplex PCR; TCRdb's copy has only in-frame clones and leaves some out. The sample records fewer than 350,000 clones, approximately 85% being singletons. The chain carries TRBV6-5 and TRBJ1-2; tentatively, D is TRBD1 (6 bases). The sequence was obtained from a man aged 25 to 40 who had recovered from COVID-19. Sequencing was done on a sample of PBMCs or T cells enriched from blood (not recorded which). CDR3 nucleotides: TGTGCCAGCACCCTTGTCTCAGGGGACTATGGCTACACCTTC. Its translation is CASTLVSGDYGYTF.